This T cell receptor beta chain was identified during a study of graft-versus-host responses after intestinal transplantation. At the level of the study: Tacrolimus plus steroids were given to all recipients for roughly three years, preceded by anti-thymocyte globulin induction.

Sequenced by immunoSEQ multiplex PCR; TCRdb stores in-frame clones only, minus some. Here the sample spans roughly 8,400 clones, roughly 70% being singletons. Intraepithelial lymphocytes and lamina propria lymphocytes were released through processing of graft tissue. This material consisted of ileum tissue, taken around 490 days after intestinal transplant. The TCR was taken from a human patient who received an intestinal transplant, so some T cells may come from the graft donor.

CDR3 sequence: CATSRDEMGLGGNEQFF. In nucleotides, the CDR3 is TGTGCCACCAGCAGAGATGAAATGGGACTAGGGGGTAATGAGCAGTTCTTC. The chain has TRBV15 and TRBJ2-1; TRBD2 matches 8 bases. This CDR3 spans 17 amino acids. The germline CDR1 and CDR2 sequences are LNHNV and YYDKDF (reference sequence). Unmatched junction bases numbered 11, after V lost 0 bases and J lost 7 bases.